This T cell receptor (beta chain) was recorded in a study of human T cells and chemical hapten exposure. Study summary: Among samples, TCR yields varied mainly because of small differences in pooled library volume.

Authors' data handling: There were a median of roughly 100,000 TCRs per sample, with a range from 23,224 to 690,600. TCRdb reprocessed the RACE reads with MiXCR, giving one entry per CDR3 protein. The V and J calls here are based on TCRdb, not the publication. The sample consists of tens of thousands of distinct CDR3 sequences, around 15% of them appearing once. This clonotype has ten or more counts. Time point given: pre-sensitization, week 0. Treatment specified: therapeutic diphenylcyclopropenone sensitization with weekly scalp DPC. Phlebotomy was performed prior to application of every patch test. Unseparated into fractions, whole blood served as the source from which total RNA was extracted. The specimen comprised whole blood, sampled in connection with sensitization to the hapten diphenylcyclopropenone (DPC). The receptor was derived from a woman aged 50 to 65 with alopecia areata. Some clones in this sample may be carry-over from other donors' samples.

The CDR3: CSARLQATNEKLFF. Written as DNA, the CDR3 is TGCAGTGCTAGATTACAGGCAACTAATGAAAAACTGTTTTTT. V is TRBV20-1 and J is TRBJ1-4; D might be TRBD1 (5 bases). This CDR3 spans 14 amino acids. V was clipped by 2 bases and J by 0 bases, with 7 bases between them. Germline lookup yields CDR1 DFQATT and CDR2 SNEGSKA (reference sequence).